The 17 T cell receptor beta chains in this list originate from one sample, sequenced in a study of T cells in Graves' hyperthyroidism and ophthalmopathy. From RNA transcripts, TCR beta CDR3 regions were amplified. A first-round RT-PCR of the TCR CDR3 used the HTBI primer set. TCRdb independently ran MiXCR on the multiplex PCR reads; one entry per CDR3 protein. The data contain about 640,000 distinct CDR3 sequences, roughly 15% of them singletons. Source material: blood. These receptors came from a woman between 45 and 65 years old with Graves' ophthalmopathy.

CDR3 region: CASSEHYRTGNSPLHF. The CDR3, as DNA: TGTGCCAGCAGTGAACATTATAGGACAGGAAATTCACCCCTCCACTTT. The rearrangement joins TRBV28 to TRBJ1-6, with 7 bases matching TRBD1. The germline gives CDR1 MDHEN, CDR2 SYDVKM. CDR3 length: 16 amino acids. J was trimmed by 7 bases and V by 5 bases; bases with no gene match: 11.

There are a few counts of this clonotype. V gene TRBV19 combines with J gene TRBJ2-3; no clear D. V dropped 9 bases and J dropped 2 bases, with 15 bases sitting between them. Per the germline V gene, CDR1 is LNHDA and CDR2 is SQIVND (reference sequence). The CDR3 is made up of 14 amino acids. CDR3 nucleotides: TGTGCCAGCCGGAAAACGGAGCACACAGATACGCAGTATTTT. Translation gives CASRKTEHTDTQYF.

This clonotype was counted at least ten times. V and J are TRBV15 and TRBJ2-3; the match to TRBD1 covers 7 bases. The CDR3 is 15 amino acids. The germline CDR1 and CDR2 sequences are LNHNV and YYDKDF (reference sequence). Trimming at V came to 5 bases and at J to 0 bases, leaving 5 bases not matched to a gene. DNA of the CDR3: TGTGCCACCAGCGGACAGGCAACTAGCACAGATACGCAGTATTTT. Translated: CATSGQATSTDTQYF.

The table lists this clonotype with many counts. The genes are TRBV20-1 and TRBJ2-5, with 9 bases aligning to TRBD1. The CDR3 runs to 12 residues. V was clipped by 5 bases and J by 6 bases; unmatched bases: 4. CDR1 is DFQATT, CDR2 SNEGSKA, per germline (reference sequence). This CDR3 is CSAGDRVQTQYF. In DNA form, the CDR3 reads TGCAGTGCTGGGGACAGGGTACAGACCCAGTACTTC.

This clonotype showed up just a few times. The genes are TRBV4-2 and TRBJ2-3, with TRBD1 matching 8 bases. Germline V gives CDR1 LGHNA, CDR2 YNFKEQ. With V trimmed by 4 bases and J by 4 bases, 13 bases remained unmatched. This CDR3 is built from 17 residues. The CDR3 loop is CASSLFGTGDGADTQYF. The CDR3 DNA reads TGTGCCAGCAGCCTTTTTGGGACAGGAGACGGGGCAGATACGCAGTATTTT.

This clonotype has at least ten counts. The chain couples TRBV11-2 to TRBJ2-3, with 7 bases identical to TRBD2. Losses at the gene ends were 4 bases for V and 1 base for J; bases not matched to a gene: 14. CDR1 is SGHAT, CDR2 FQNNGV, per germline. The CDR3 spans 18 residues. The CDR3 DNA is TGTGCCAGCAGCTCCTTGACCGTGACTAGCAGACGCACAGATACGCAGTATTTT. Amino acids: CASSSLTVTSRRTDTQYF.

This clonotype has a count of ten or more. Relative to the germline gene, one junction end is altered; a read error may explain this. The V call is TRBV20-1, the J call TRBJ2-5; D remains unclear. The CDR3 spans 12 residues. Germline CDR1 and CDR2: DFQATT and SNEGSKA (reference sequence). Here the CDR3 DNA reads TGCAGTGCCAGAGCATTCCAAGAGACCCAGTACTTC. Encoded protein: CSARAFQETQYF.

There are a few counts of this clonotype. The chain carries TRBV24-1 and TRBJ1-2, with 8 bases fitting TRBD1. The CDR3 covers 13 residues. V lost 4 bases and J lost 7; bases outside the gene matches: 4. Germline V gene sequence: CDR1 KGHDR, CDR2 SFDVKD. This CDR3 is CATSEDRELGYTF. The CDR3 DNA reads TGTGCCACCAGTGAGGACAGGGAACTTGGCTACACCTTC.

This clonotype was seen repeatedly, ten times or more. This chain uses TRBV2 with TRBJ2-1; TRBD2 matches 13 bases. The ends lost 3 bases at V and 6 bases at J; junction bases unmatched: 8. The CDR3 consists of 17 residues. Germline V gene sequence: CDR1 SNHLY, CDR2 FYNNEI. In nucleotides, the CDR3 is TGTGCCAGCAGTGACACTACTAGCGGGAGGGCCCCCAATGAGCAGTTCTTC. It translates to CASSDTTSGRAPNEQFF.

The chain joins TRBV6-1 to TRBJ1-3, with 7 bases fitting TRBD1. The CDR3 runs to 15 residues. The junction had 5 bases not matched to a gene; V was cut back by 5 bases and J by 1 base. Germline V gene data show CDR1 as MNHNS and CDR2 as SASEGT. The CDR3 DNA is TGTGCCAGCAGTATACAGGGGCCATCTGGAAACACCATATATTTT. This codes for CASSIQGPSGNTIYF.

CDR3 DNA sequence: TGTGCCACCAGCAGTCACAGGACTAGCGGCGGTACAGATACGCAGTATTTT. The encoded protein is CATSSHRTSGGTDTQYF. This rearrangement joins TRBV15 to TRBJ2-3; TRBD2 matches at 10 bases. Looked up from germline, CDR1 is LNHNV and CDR2 is YYDKDF (reference sequence). CDR3 size: 17 residues. V dropped 3 bases and J dropped 3; count of bases not matched to a gene: 9.

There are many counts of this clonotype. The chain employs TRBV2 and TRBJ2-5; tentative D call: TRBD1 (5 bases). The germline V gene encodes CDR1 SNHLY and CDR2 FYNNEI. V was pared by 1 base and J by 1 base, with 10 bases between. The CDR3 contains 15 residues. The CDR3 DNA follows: TGTGCCAGCAGTGAAGAGGGGAACACCCAAGAGACCCAGTACTTC. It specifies CASSEEGNTQETQYF.

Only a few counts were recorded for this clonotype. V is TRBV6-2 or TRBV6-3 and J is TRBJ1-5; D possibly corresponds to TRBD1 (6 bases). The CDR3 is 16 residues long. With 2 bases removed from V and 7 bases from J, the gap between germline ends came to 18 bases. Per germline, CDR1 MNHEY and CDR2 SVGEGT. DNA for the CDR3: TGTGCCAGCAGTTACCCCGTAGGGGGGCTAGGGCAGCCCCAGCATTTT. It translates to CASSYPVGGLGQPQHF.

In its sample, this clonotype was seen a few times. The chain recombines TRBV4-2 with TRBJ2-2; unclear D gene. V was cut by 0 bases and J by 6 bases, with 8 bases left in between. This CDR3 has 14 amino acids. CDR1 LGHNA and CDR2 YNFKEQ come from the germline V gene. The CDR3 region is CASSQEARAGELFF. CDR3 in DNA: TGTGCCAGCAGCCAAGAGGCCCGGGCCGGGGAGCTGTTTTTT.

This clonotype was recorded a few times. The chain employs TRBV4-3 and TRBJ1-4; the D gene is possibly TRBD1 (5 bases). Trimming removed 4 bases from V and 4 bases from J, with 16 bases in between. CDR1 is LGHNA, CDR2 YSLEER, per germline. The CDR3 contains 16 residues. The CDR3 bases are TGCGCCAGCAGCCGGAGGGACTTAACGTATAATGAAAAACTGTTTTTT. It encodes CASSRRDLTYNEKLFF.

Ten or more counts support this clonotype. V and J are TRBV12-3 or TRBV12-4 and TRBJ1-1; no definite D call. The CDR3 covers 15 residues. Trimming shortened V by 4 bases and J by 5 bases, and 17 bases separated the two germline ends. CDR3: CASSSGVPKVTEAFF. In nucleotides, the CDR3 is TGTGCCAGCAGTTCTGGGGTCCCCAAGGTGACTGAAGCTTTCTTT.

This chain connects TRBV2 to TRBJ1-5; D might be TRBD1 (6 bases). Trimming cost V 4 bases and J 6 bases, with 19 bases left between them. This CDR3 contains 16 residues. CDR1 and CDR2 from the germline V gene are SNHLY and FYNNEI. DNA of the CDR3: TGTGCCAGCAGTGGTTTTGTGGGGGGCGGTAGTCAGCCCCAGCATTTT. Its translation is CASSGFVGGGSQPQHF.